This section outlines one T cell receptor (beta chain) sequence together with its context. Original processing notes: Amplified reference gene primers provided the basis for estimating nucleated cell counts. Here immunoSEQ multiplex PCR was the method, and the copy in TCRdb shows in-frame clones only, minus some. V and J calls and clone size are given by that table; D and trimming were obtained from the DNA. The top ten clones hold roughly 8.6% of a sample with under 200,000 clones, around 85% of them seen once. This specimen belongs to a study of blood T cell repertoires in COVID-19. Whole-study context: From the United States, Italy and Spain came samples of acute and convalescent COVID-19. Sources were T cells, B-cell-depleted T cells, or PBMCs; the material itself was cDNA or gDNA.

The germline gives CDR1 MDHEN, CDR2 SYDVKM. Trimming at V came to 5 bases and at J to 4 bases, leaving 8 bases not matched to a gene. The CDR3 length is 16 residues. The sequenced sample was peripheral blood. The receptor was derived from a man aged 55 to 69 with acute or convalescent COVID-19. The genes are TRBV28 and TRBJ2-3, with 11 bases aligning to TRBD2. This chain's CDR3 is CASSPTLAGGPDTQYF. The DNA of the CDR3 is TGTGCCAGCAGTCCCACCCTAGCGGGAGGACCAGATACGCAGTATTTT.